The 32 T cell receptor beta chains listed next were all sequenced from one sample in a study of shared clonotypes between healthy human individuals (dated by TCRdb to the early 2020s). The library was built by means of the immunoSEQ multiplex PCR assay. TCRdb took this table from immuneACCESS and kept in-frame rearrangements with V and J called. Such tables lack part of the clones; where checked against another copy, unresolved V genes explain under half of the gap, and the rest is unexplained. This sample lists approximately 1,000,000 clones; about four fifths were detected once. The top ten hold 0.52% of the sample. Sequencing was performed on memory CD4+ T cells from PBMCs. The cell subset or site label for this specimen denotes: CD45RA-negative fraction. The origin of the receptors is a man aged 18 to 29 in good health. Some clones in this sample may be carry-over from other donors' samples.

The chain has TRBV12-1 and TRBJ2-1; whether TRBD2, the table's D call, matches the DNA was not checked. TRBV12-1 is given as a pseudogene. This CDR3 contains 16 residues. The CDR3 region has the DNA TGTGCCAGCAGCTGGATCCGAGACTACTCCTACAATGAGCAGTTCTTC. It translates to CASSWIRDYSYNEQFF.

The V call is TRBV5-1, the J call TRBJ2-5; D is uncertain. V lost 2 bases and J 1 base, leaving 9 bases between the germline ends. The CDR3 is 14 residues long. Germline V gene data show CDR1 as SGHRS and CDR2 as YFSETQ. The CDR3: CASSFQKLQETQYF. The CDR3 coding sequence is TGCGCCAGCAGCTTTCAGAAACTCCAAGAGACCCAGTACTTC.

The CDR3 coding sequence is TGCGCCAGCAGCTTGGGGCACGCTAATGAAAAACTGTTTTTT. Translating gives CASSLGHANEKLFF. V gene TRBV5-1 combines with J gene TRBJ1-4; D is undetermined. The CDR3 length is 14 residues. V gave up 0 bases and J gave up 3 bases, with 6 bases separating them. Germline loops: CDR1 SGHRS, CDR2 YFSETQ.

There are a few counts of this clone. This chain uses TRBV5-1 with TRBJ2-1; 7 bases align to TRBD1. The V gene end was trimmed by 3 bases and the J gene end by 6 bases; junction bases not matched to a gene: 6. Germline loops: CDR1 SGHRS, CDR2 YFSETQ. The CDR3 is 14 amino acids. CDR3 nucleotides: TGCGCCAGCAGCTCGACTGACAGGGCCAATGAGCAGTTCTTC. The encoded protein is CASSSTDRANEQFF.

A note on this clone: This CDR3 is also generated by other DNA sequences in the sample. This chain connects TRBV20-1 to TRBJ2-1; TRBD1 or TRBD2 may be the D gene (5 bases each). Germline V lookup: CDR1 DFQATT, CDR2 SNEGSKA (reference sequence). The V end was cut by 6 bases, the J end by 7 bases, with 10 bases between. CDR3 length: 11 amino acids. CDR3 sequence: CSARWGNEQFF. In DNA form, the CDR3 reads TGCAGTGCCCGTTGGGGGAATGAGCAGTTCTTC.

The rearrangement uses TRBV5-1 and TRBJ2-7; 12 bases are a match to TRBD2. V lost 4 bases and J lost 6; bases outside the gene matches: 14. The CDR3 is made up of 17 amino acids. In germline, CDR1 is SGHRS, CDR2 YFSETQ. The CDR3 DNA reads TGCGCCAGCAGCCCGCCGGGAACTAGGACTAGCGGGACCGAGCAGTACTTC. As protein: CASSPPGTRTSGTEQYF.

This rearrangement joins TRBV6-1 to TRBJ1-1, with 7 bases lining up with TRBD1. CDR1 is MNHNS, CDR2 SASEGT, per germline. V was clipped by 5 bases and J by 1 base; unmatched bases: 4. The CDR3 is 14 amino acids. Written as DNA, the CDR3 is TGTGCCAGCAGTAAAGGGGGCGCGAACACTGAAGCTTTCTTT. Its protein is CASSKGGANTEAFF.

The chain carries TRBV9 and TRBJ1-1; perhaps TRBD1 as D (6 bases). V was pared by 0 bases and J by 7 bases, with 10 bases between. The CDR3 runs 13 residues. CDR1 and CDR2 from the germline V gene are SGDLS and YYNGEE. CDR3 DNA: TGTGCCAGCAGCGTAGAATCAGGGGTTGAAGCTTTCTTT. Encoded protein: CASSVESGVEAFF. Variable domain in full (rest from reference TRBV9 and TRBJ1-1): DSGVTQTPKHLITATGQRVTLRCSPRSGDLSVYWYQQSLDQGLQFLIQYYNGEERAKGNILERFSAQQFPDLHSELNLSSLELGDSALYFCASSVESGVEAFFGQGTRLTVV.

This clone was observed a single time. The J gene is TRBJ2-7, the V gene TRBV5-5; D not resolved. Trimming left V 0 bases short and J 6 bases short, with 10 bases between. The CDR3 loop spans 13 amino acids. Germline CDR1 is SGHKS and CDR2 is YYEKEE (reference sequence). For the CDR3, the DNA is TGTGCCAGCAGCTTGGTTTATAGTCCCGAGCAGTACTTC. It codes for CASSLVYSPEQYF. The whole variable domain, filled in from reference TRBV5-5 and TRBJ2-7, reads DAGVTQSPTHLIKTRGQQVTLRCSPISGHKSVSWYQQVLGQGPQFIFQYYEKEERGRGNFPDRFSARQFPNYSSELNVNALLLGDSALYLCASSLVYSPEQYFGPGTRLTVT.

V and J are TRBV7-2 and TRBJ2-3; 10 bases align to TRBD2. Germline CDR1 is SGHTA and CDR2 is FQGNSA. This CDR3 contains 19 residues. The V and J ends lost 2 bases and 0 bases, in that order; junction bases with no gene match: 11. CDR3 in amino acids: CASSLLGLADFTSTDTQYF. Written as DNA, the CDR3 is TGTGCCAGCAGCTTACTAGGACTAGCGGATTTCACTAGCACAGATACGCAGTATTTT.

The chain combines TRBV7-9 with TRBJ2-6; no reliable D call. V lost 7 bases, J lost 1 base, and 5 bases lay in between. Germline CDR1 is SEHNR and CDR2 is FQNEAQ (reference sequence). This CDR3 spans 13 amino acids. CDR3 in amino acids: CASILSGANVLTF. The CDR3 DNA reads TGTGCCAGCATCTTGTCTGGGGCCAACGTCCTGACTTTC.

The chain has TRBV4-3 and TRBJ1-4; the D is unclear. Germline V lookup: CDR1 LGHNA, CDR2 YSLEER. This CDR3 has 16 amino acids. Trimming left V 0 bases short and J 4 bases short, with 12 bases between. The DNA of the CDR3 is TGCGCCAGCAGCCAAGAGGGCGTACAGATTAATGAAAAACTGTTTTTT. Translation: CASSQEGVQINEKLFF.

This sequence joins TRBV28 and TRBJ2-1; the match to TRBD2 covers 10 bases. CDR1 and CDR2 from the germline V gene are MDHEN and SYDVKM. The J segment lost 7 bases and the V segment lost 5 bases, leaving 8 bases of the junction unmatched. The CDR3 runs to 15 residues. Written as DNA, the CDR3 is TGTGCCAGCAGTCCGCTAGCGGGAGTGGGTAATGAGCAGTTCTTC. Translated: CASSPLAGVGNEQFF. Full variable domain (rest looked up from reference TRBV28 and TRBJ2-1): DVKVTQSSRYLVKRTGEKVFLECVQDMDHENMFWYRQDPGLGLRLIYFSYDVKMKEKGDIPEGYSVSREKKERFSLILESASTNQTSMYLCASSPLAGVGNEQFFGPGTRLTVL.

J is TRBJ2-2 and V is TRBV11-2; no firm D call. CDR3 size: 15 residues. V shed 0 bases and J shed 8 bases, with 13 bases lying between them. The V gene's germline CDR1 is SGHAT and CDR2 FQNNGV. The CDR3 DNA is TGTGCCAGCAGCTTAGAGATTAGAGGAGCGGGGGAGCTGTTTTTT. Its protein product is CASSLEIRGAGELFF.

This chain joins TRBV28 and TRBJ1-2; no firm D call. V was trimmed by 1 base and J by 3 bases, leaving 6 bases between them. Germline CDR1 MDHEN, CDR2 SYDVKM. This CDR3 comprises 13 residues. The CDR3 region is CASSLFADYGYTF. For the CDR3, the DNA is TGTGCCAGCAGTTTATTCGCAGACTATGGCTACACCTTC.

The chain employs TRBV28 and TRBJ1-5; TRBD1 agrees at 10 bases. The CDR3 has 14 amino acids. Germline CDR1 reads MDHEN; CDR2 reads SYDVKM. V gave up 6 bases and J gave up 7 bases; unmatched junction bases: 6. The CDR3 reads CASRTGTGDQPQHF. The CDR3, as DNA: TGTGCCAGCAGGACCGGGACAGGGGACCAGCCCCAGCATTTT.

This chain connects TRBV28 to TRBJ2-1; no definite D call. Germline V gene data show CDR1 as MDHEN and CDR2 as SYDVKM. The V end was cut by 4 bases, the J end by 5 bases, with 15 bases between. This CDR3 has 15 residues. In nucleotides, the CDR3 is TGTGCCAGCAGTTCCCTAAGTAAGCCGAACAATGAGCAGTTCTTC. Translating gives CASSSLSKPNNEQFF.

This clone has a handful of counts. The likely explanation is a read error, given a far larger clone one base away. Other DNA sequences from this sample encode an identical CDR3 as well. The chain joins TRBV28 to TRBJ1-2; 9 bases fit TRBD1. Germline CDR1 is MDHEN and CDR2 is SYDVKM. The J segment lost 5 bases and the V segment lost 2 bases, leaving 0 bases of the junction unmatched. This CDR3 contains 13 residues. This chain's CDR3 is CASSLGQGYGYTF. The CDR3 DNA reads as TGTGCCAGCAGTTTAGGACAGGGGTATGGCTACACCTTC.

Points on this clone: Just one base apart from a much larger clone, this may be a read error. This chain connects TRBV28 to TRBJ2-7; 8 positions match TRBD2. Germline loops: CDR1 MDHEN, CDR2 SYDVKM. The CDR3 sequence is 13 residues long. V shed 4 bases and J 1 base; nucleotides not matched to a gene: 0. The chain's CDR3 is CASSSGGSYEQYF. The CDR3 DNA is TGTGCCAGCAGTTCGGGGGGGTCCTACGAGCAGTACTTC.

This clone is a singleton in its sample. The CDR3 DNA reads TGTGCCAGCAGCTTAGCGGGTAGGGGTCACTATGGCTACACCTTC. Its protein product is CASSLAGRGHYGYTF. J is TRBJ1-2 and V is TRBV7-2; possibly TRBD1 for D (5 bases). Between the trimmed V and J ends, which lost 0 bases and 3 bases, there was a span of 11 bases. The CDR3 has 15 amino acids. In germline, CDR1 is SGHTA, CDR2 FQGNSA.

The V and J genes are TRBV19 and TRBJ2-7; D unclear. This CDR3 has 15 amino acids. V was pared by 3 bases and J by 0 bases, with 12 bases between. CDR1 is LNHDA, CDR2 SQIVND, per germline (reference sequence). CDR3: CASSISAVRSYEQYF. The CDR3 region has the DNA TGTGCCAGTAGTATTTCGGCAGTCCGCTCCTACGAGCAGTACTTC.

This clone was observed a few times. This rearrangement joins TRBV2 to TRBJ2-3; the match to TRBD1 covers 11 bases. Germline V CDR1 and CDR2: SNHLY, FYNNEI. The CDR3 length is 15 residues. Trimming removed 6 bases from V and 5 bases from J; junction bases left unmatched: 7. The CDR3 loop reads CASRAGTGGGDTQYF. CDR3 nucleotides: TGTGCCAGCAGGGCCGGGACAGGGGGGGGAGATACGCAGTATTTT.

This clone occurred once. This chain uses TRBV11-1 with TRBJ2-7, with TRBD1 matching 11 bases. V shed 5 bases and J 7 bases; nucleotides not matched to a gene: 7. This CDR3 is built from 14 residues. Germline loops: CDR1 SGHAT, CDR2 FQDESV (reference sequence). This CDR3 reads CASSLMGQGVEQYF. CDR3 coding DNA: TGTGCCAGCAGCCTCATGGGACAGGGGGTTGAGCAGTACTTC.

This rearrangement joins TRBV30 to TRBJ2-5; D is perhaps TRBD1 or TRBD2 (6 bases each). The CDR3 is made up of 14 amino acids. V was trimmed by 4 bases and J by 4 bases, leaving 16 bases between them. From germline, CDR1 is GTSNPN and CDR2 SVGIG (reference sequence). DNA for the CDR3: TGTGCCTGGATTGAGCAGGGGAGGCTAGAGACCCAGTACTTC. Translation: CAWIEQGRLETQYF.

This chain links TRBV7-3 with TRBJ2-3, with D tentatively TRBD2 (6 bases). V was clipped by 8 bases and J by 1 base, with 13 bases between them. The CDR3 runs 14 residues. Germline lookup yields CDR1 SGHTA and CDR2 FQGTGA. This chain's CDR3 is CASGGVQGTDTQYF. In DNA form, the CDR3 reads TGTGCCAGCGGCGGGGTCCAGGGCACAGATACGCAGTATTTT. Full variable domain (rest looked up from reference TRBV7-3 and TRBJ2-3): GAGVSQTPSNKVTEKGKYVELRCDPISGHTALYWYRQSLGQGPEFLIYFQGTGAADDSGLPNDRFFAVRPEGSVSTLKIQRTERGDSAVYLCASGGVQGTDTQYFGPGTRLTVL.

CDR3 loop: CATSRGGIDTDTQYF. The CDR3 nucleotides read TGTGCCACCAGCAGAGGGGGTATCGACACAGATACGCAGTATTTT. V usage is TRBV15 and J usage is TRBJ2-3; D is undetermined. The CDR3 totals 15 residues. V lost 1 base, J lost 2 bases, and 10 bases lay in between. The germline gives CDR1 LNHNV, CDR2 YYDKDF (reference sequence). The variable domain in full, completed from reference TRBV15 and TRBJ2-3, reads DAMVIQNPRYQVTQFGKPVTLSCSQTLNHNVMYWYQQKSSQAPKLLFHYYDKDFNNEADTPDNFQSRRPNTSFCFLDIRSPGLGDTAMYLCATSRGGIDTDTQYFGPGTRLTVL.

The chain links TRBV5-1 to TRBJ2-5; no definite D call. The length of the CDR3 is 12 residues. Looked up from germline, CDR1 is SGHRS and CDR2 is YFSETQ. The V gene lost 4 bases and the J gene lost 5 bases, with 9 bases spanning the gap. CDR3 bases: TGCGCCAGCAGCCAAAGAAGGGAGACCCAGTACTTC. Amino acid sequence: CASSQRRETQYF.

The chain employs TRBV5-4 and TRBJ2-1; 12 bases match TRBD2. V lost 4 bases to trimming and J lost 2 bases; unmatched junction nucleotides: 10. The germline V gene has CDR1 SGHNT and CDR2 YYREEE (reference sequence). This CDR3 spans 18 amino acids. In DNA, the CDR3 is TGTGCCAGCAGCCCCGGACTAGCGGGATATTCGGCCTACAATGAGCAGTTCTTC. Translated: CASSPGLAGYSAYNEQFF.

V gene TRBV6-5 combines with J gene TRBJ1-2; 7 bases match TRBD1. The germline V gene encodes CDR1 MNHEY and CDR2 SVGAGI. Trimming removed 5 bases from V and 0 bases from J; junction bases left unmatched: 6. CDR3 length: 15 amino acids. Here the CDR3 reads CASSPPGQSNYGYTF. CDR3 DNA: TGTGCCAGCAGTCCCCCGGGACAGTCTAACTATGGCTACACCTTC.

Written as DNA, the CDR3 is TGTGCCAGCAGCTTAATCGCTGGGATTAGTGAGCAGTTCTTC. As protein: CASSLIAGISEQFF. The genes are TRBV11-2 and TRBJ2-1, with D unclear. This CDR3 has 14 residues. The germline V gene has CDR1 SGHAT and CDR2 FQNNGV. Trimming removed 2 bases at V and 9 bases at J, with 14 bases between.

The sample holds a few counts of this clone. The CDR3 is CASSFSRPAYEQYF. The CDR3 nucleotides are TGTGCCAGCAGCTTCAGTCGTCCCGCCTACGAGCAGTACTTC. The chain uses TRBV11-2 and TRBJ2-7; D is ambiguous. Looked up from germline, CDR1 is SGHAT and CDR2 is FQNNGV. The V end was cut by 3 bases, the J end by 2 bases, with 11 bases between. The length of the CDR3 is 14 residues. Looking up the rest from reference TRBV11-2 and TRBJ2-7 gives the full variable domain: EAGVAQSPRYKIIEKRQSVAFWCNPISGHATLYWYQQILGQGPKLLIQFQNNGVVDDSQLPKDRFSAERLKGVDSTLKIQPAKLEDSAVYLCASSFSRPAYEQYFGPGTRLTVT.

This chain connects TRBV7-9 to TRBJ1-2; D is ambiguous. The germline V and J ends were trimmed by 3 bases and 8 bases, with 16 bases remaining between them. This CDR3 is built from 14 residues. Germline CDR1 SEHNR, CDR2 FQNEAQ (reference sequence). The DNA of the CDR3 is TGTGCCAGCAGCTTCGGGCAGGCGGTTGGCGGCTACACCTTC. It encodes CASSFGQAVGGYTF.